This TCR beta chain was found in a study of beta chain features in type 1 diabetes. The isolated RNA, all of it, was reverse transcribed, so expressed TCRB transcripts were what got sequenced. Libraries were prepared by immunoSEQ multiplex PCR; TCRdb keeps only in-frame clonotypes and omits some of them. The data hold about 650,000 clones, with over 10% observed a single time. On average, the one heparinised blood draw given by each donor was about 116 mL. Remarks on this clone: Its antigen remains unidentified.

Broader study findings: Among patients with Type 1 diabetes, TCRB CDR3s were moderately but significantly shorter in every one of the four CD4+ subsets. Insertion counts at VDJ junctions were lower in type 1 diabetes patients, who also showed more deletions there.

The germline V gene encodes CDR1 LNHDA and CDR2 SQIVND (reference sequence). The CDR3 runs to 15 residues. The ends lost 3 bases at V and 3 bases at J; junction bases unmatched: 4. The chain combines TRBV19 with TRBJ2-1; 8 nucleotides match TRBD2. The source material was naive CD4+ T cells from blood. This clonotype was obtained from a man younger than 40 with type 1 diabetes. The CDR3 protein is CASSMPGTSYNEQFF. The CDR3 region has the DNA TGTGCCAGTAGTATGCCAGGGACTAGCTACAATGAGCAGTTCTTC.